The rows below give T cell receptor beta chains drawn from one sample of a study of molecular identifiers for immune sequencing clone quantification. MiXCR, run by TCRdb on the PCR reads, gives a single entry per CDR3 protein. The sample holds just under 650,000 distinct CDR3 sequences; 15% to 20% are singletons and the top ten take roughly 0.9%. Sequenced: naive CD8+ T cells from blood, with Jurkat cell RNA spiked in. The receptors shown here come from a human donor in good health. Some libraries in this study had Jurkat cell RNA spiked in. Both conserved end residues are part of each CDR3. The order of the fields is J gene, V gene, clone size, D gene, CDR3 DNA, CDR3 protein. The D gene is left open where the match is weak. Some rows have no size entry. The others give once, few or many, or a class for an expanded clone.

TRBJ2-2	TRBV19	.	.	TGTGCCAGTACCCCGTTCGAGGGGCCGGACACCGGGGAGCTGTTTTTT	CASTPFEGPDTGELFF
TRBJ1-1	TRBV4-3	many	.	TGCGCCAGCAGCCTCGGACCAACAGGGACGGGCACTGAAGCTTTCTTT	CASSLGPTGTGTEAFF
TRBJ2-1	TRBV4-3	.	TRBD1	TGCGCCAGCAGCCAAGATCCAGGGGGCTACAATGAGCAGTTCTTC	CASSQDPGGYNEQFF
TRBJ1-2	TRBV19	.	TRBD1	TGTGCCAGTAGACCCCAGGGGGCTGCTCATGGCTACACCTTC	CASRPQGAAHGYTF
TRBJ2-1	TRBV19	few	TRBD1	TGTGCCAGTAGTACGCCCGCGGGACAGGGGGACAATGAGCAGTTCTTC	CASSTPAGQGDNEQFF
TRBJ2-3	TRBV6-6	.	TRBD2	TGTGCCAGCAGTGCTAGCGGGCGCACAGATACGCAGTATTTT	CASSASGRTDTQYF
TRBJ2-7	TRBV9	few	.	TGTGCCAGCAGCGCTCCTGGTGGGGCGGTCCCCCTGAACTTC	CASSAPGGAVPLNF
TRBJ2-2	TRBV12-3/TRBV12-4	.	.	TGTGCCAGCAGCCCCTCCCCCGGGCAACGGGGCGGGGAGCTGTTTTTT	CASSPSPGQRGGELFF
TRBJ2-5	TRBV7-9	.	.	TGTGCCAGCAGCCCCGGACAGGGTAGCGGGATCCAAGAGACCCAGTACTTC	CASSPGQGSGIQETQYF
TRBJ2-1	TRBV19	.	TRBD2	TGTGCCAGTAGTACCCCCGGGACTAGCGGGAGGGCCGAGGAGCAGTTCTTC	CASSTPGTSGRAEEQFF
TRBJ2-7	TRBV29-1	many	.	TGCAGCGTTGAAACCAGGGGGGTTTTAAGCGAGCAGTACTTC	CSVETRGVLSEQYF
TRBJ2-7	TRBV4-1	.	TRBD2	TGCGCCAGCAGCCAAGCCCCCGGGCTAGCGGGACTCGACTCCTACGAGCAGTACTTC	CASSQAPGLAGLDSYEQYF
TRBJ2-3	TRBV28	.	TRBD2	TGTGCCAGCATTAGACTAGCAGGAGTGGATGCGCAGTATTTT	CASIRLAGVDAQYF
TRBJ2-3	TRBV14	many	.	TGTGCCAGCAGCCAGTGGGAGGTAACCTCTAGCACAGATACGCAGTATTTT	CASSQWEVTSSTDTQYF
TRBJ1-2	TRBV11-2	.	.	TGTGCCAGCAGCTTAGATCCCACAGGGATTAACTATGGCTACACCTTC	CASSLDPTGINYGYTF
TRBJ2-3	TRBV12-3/TRBV12-4	many	.	TGTGCCAGTAGTCTGGGACTTACTAGCACAGATACGCAGTATTTT	CASSLGLTSTDTQYF
TRBJ1-3	TRBV10-3	many	TRBD1	TGTGCCATCAGAGGACAGGGGGTTTCTGGAAACACCATATATTTT	CAIRGQGVSGNTIYF
TRBJ2-5	TRBV5-4	many	.	TGTGCCAGCACCCGAGGGGGTTACCAAGAGACCCAGTACTTC	CASTRGGYQETQYF
TRBJ2-7	TRBV11-3	many	TRBD1	TGTGCCAGCAGCTCCAGGACAGGGGCGGGTGAGCAGTACTTC	CASSSRTGAGEQYF
TRBJ1-5	TRBV27	.	.	TGTGCCAGCTCGTATAGGCCGGATAGCAATCAGCCCCAGCATTTT	CASSYRPDSNQPQHF